This note documents a single TCR beta chain sequence. The source of the sample is a study of blood T cell repertoires in COVID-19. As for the study in general: Whether acute or convalescent, the COVID-19 samples came from the United States, Italy and Spain. In each case, the material was cDNA or gDNA derived from T cells, B-cell-depleted T cells, or PBMCs.

The repertoire was sequenced with immunoSEQ multiplex PCR; TCRdb's copy has only in-frame clones and lacks some. The table records roughly 410,000 clones, approximately 89% of them present only once. Deletions cut 3 bases from V and 1 base from J, with 9 bases between. The CDR3 spans 13 residues. Germline V gene lookup returns CDR1 GTSNPN and CDR2 SVGIG (reference sequence). V and J are TRBV30 and TRBJ1-1, with D perhaps TRBD1 (6 bases). The sequencing sample was made of peripheral blood. This TCR was sampled from a woman aged 55-69 years with COVID-19, enrolled during active disease. CDR3 DNA: TGTGCCTGGAGGCAGGGGAGGAACACTGAAGCTTTCTTT. Translated: CAWRQGRNTEAFF.